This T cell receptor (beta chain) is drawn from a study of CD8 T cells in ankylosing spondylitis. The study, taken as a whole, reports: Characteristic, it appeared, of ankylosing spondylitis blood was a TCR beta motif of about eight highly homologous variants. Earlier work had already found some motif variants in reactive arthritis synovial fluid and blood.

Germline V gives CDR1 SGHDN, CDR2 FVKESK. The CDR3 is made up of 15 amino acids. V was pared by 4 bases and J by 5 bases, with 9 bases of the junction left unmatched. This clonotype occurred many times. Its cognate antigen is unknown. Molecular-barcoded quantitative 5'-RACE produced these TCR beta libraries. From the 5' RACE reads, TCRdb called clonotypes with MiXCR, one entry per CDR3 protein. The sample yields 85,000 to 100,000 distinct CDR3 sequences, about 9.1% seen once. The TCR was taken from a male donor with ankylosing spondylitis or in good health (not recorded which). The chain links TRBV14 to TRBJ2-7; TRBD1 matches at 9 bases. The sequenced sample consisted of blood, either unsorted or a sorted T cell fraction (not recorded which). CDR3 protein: CASSPRRDRADEQYF. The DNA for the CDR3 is TGTGCCAGCAGCCCTCGACGGGACAGGGCGGACGAGCAGTACTTC.